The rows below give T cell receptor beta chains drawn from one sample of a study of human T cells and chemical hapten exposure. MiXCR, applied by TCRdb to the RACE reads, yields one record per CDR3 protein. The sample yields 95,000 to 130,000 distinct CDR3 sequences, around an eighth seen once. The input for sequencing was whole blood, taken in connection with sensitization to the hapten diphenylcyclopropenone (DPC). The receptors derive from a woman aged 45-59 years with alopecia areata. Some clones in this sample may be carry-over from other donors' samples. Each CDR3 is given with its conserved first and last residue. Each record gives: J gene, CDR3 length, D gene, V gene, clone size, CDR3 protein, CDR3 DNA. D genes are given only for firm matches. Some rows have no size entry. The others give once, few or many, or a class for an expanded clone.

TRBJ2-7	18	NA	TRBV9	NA	CASSPRSRQLLPIYEQYF	TGTGCCAGCAGCCCCCGTAGTAGACAGCTATTACCTATCTACGAGCAGTACTTC
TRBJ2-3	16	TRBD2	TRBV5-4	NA	CASSFWTSEGSDTQYF	TGTGCCAGCAGCTTCTGGACTAGCGAGGGCTCAGATACGCAGTATTTT
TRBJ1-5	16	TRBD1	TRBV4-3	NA	CASSQNADRGDWPQHF	TGCGCCAGCAGCCAAAACGCGGACAGGGGGGATTGGCCCCAGCATTTT
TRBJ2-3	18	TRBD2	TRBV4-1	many	CASSDPTSEQPITDTQYF	TGCGCCAGCAGCGACCCAACTAGCGAACAACCTATCACAGATACGCAGTATTTT
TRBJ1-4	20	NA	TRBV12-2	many	CASRLVTLGRQGLNPEKLFF	TGTGCAAGTCGCTTAGTAACGTTGGGGAGACAGGGGTTAAACCCTGAAAAACTGTTTTTT
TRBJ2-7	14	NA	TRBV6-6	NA	CASSSLGVSYEQYF	TGTGCCAGCAGTTCACTTGGGGTATCTTACGAGCAGTACTTC
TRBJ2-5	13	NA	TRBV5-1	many	CASSTGVEETQYF	TGCGCCAGCAGCACGGGGGTGGAAGAGACCCAGTACTTC
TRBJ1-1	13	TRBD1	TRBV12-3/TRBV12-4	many	CASSWDRNTEAFF	TGTGCCAGCAGTTGGGACAGGAACACTGAAGCTTTCTTT
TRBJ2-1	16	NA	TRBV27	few	CASSLSQGRPYNEQFF	TGTGCCAGCAGTTTATCTCAGGGTCGCCCCTACAATGAGCAGTTCTTC
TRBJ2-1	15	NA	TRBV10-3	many	CAISDPGVLYNEQFF	TGTGCCATCAGTGACCCAGGGGTCCTCTACAATGAGCAGTTCTTC
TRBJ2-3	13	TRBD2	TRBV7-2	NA	CAGSGGVTDTQYF	TGTGCCGGGAGCGGGGGGGTCACAGATACGCAGTATTTT
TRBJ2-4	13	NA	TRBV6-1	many	CASRAGAKNIQYF	TGTGCCAGCAGAGCAGGGGCCAAAAACATTCAGTACTTC
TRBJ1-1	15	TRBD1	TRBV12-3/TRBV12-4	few	CASSLLAGGFTEAFF	TGTGCCAGCAGTTTATTGGCAGGGGGCTTCACTGAAGCTTTCTTT
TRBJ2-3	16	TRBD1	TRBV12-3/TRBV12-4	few	CAGAGDGTASTDTQYF	TGTGCCGGCGCAGGAGACGGGACAGCTAGCACAGATACGCAGTATTTT
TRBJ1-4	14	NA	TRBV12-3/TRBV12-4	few	CATRRGGTNEKLFF	TGTGCCACCCGGAGGGGTGGTACTAATGAAAAACTGTTTTTT
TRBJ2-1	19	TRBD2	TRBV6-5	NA	CASSYSPHIAGVGGNEQFF	TGTGCCAGCAGTTACTCGCCCCATATAGCGGGAGTCGGAGGCAATGAGCAGTTCTTC
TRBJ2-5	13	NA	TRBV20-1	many	CSARGSPGKTQYF	TGCAGTGCTAGAGGGAGCCCGGGCAAGACCCAGTACTTC
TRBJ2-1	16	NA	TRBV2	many	CASSRGGAQAGGEQFF	TGTGCCAGCAGCCGAGGAGGCGCCCAGGCCGGGGGTGAGCAGTTCTTC
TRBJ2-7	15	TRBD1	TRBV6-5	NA	CASSYGDSKFYEQYF	TGTGCCAGCAGTTACGGGGACAGCAAGTTCTACGAGCAGTACTTC
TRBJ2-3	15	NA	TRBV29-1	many	CSVFIPGPGTDTQYF	TGCAGCGTTTTTATTCCAGGTCCCGGCACAGATACGCAGTATTTT
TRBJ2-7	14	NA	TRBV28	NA	CASSIEGRSREQYF	TGTGCCAGCAGCATTGAGGGGCGGTCTAGGGAGCAGTACTTC
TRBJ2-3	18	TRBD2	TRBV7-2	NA	CASSFRSSGGLSTDTQYF	TGTGCCAGCAGCTTTCGGTCTAGCGGGGGCCTTAGCACAGATACGCAGTATTTT
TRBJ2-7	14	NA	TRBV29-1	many	CSVGRLGSSYEQYF	TGCAGCGTTGGTCGTCTGGGAAGCTCCTACGAGCAGTACTTC
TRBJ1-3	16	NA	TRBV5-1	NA	CASSLGGTTSGNTIYF	TGCGCCAGCAGCTTGGGAGGGACTACCTCTGGAAACACCATATATTTT
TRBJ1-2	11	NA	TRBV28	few	CASRTEYGYTF	TGTGCCAGCAGGACGGAGTATGGCTACACCTTC
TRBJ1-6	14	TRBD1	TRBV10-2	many	CASSSGTGGLPLHF	TGCGCCAGCAGTTCCGGGACAGGGGGCCTACCCCTCCACTTT
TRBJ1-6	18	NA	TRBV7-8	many	CASSLAWGTSSYNSPLHF	TGTGCCAGCAGCTTAGCATGGGGGACGAGCTCCTATAATTCACCCCTCCACTTT
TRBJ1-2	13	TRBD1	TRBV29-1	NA	CSVIQGGGYGYTF	TGCAGCGTTATCCAGGGGGGTGGCTATGGCTACACCTTC
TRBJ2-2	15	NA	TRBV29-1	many	CSARQGTANTGELFF	TGCAGCGCCCGCCAAGGGACCGCGAACACCGGGGAGCTGTTTTTT
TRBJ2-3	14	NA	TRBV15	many	CATSREGSTDTQYF	TGTGCCACCAGCAGGGAAGGAAGCACAGATACGCAGTATTTT
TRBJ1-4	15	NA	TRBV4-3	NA	CASSQALQGGEKLFF	TGCGCCAGCAGCCAAGCGTTACAAGGAGGTGAAAAACTGTTTTTT
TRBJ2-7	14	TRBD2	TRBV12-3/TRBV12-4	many	CASSPSGKNYEQYF	TGTGCCAGCAGTCCTAGCGGGAAGAACTACGAGCAGTACTTC
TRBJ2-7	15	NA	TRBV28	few	CASSLSGLSSYEQYF	TGTGCCAGCAGTTTGAGCGGGTTGAGCTCCTACGAGCAGTACTTC
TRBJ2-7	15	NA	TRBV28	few	CASSLPRAGEVEQYF	TGTGCCAGCAGTTTACCCCGGGCGGGCGAAGTCGAGCAGTACTTC
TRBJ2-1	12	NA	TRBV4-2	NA	CASSPTRNEQFF	TGTGCCAGCAGCCCGACCCGTAATGAGCAGTTCTTC
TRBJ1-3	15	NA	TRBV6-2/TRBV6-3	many	CASSFGTHSGNTIYF	TGTGCCAGCTCGTTCGGGACTCACTCTGGAAACACCATATATTTT
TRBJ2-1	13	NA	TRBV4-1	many	CASSSDNLNEQFF	TGCGCCAGCAGCTCCGACAACCTTAATGAGCAGTTCTTC
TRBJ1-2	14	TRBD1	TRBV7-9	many	CASSSRTGGYGYTF	TGTGCCAGCAGCTCCCGGACAGGGGGCTATGGCTACACCTTC
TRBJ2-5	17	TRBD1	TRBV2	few	CASSEERDRRDEETQYF	TGTGCCAGCAGTGAAGAAAGGGACAGGAGGGATGAAGAGACCCAGTACTTC
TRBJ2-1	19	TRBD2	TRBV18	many	CASSRYRGGAPSSYNEQFF	TGTGCCAGCTCACGCTACCGGGGGGGCGCCCCGAGCTCCTACAATGAGCAGTTCTTC
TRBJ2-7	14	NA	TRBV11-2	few	CASSLETGTYEQYF	TGTGCCAGCAGCTTAGAAACAGGGACCTACGAGCAGTACTTC
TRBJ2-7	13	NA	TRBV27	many	CASGPGTGYEQYF	TGTGCCAGCGGCCCTGGGACGGGTTACGAGCAGTACTTC
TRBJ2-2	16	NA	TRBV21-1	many	CASSKRQGENTGELFF	TGTGCCAGCAGCAAACGACAGGGGGAGAACACCGGGGAGCTGTTTTTT
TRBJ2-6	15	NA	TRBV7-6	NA	CASSAQRSGANVLTF	TGTGCCAGCAGCGCCCAGCGCTCTGGGGCCAACGTCCTGACTTTC
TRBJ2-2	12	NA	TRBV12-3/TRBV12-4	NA	CAGLAATGELFF	TGTGCCGGACTCGCGGCCACCGGGGAGCTGTTTTTT
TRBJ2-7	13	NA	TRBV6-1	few	CASSGSVGYEQYF	TGTGCCAGCAGTGGTAGCGTGGGTTACGAGCAGTACTTC